The subject of this entry is one TCR beta chain. Trimming stripped 6 bases from V and 3 bases from J, with 11 bases between. Germline V CDR1 and CDR2: MDHEN, SYDVKM. The CDR3 runs to 13 residues. This record comes from a study of blood T cell repertoires in COVID-19. Authors' data handling: Reference gene primer amplification gave estimated nucleated cell counts. This table comes from immunoSEQ multiplex PCR, and its TCRdb copy is limited to in-frame clones, with some not included. That table supplies the V and J calls and clone size; D and trimming were determined from the DNA. The sample carries about 260,000 clones, about 80% recorded once.

This receptor was obtained from a man aged 25-40 years with acute COVID-19. V and J are TRBV28 and TRBJ1-2; possible D gene TRBD1, 6 bases. Sequencing was carried out using PBMCs or T cells enriched from blood (not recorded which). This CDR3 reads CASRRGGDYGYTF. CDR3 nucleotides: TGTGCCAGCAGAAGAGGGGGGGACTATGGCTACACCTTC.